Listed below are T cell receptor beta chains from one sample, sequenced in a study of T-cell memory formation after mild COVID-19. TCRdb used MiXCR to reprocess the 5' RACE reads, holding one entry per CDR3 protein. The table shows about 620,000 distinct CDR3 sequences, with more than 15% occurring only once. The specimen sequenced was PBMCs or a T cell subset sorted from them (not recorded which). The receptor source for this set is an adult woman who had mild COVID-19 (a few samples of this study predate the infection). Cell type and time point are not known. The CDR3 runs from the conserved cysteine through the conserved F or W. Fields, in order: V gene, D gene, J gene, clone size, CDR3 protein, CDR3 DNA. D genes are given only for firm matches. Not every row has a clone size; where given, it reads once, few, many or a size class.

>TRBV6-5|NA|TRBJ1-2|few
CASSNSGIEWGGYTF
TGTGCCAGCAGTAACTCCGGTATAGAGTGGGGAGGCTACACCTTC
>TRBV5-1|NA|TRBJ2-7|NA
CASSRGKGSYEQYF
TGCGCCAGCAGCAGGGGGAAGGGATCCTACGAGCAGTACTTC
>TRBV5-4|TRBD1|TRBJ1-1|many
CASSSPGQGPQNTEAFF
TGTGCCAGCAGCTCCCCGGGACAGGGGCCCCAGAACACTGAAGCTTTCTTT
>TRBV7-2|TRBD1|TRBJ2-6|NA
CASSLTGGSGANVLTF
TGTGCCAGCAGCCTGACAGGGGGATCTGGGGCCAACGTCCTGACTTTC
>TRBV11-1|NA|TRBJ2-5|NA
CASSRGSTGGGETQYF
TGTGCCAGCAGCCGAGGTTCGACAGGCGGTGGGGAGACCCAGTACTTC
>TRBV20-1|TRBD1|TRBJ2-7|NA
CSASRTGTVSYEQYF
TGCAGTGCGAGCCGAACCGGGACAGTCTCCTACGAGCAGTACTTC
>TRBV7-2|TRBD1|TRBJ2-7|NA
CASSLTGMATYEQYF
TGTGCCAGCAGCTTGACAGGGATGGCGACCTACGAGCAGTACTTC
>TRBV5-1|NA|TRBJ2-7|few
CASSQGEAYEQYF
TGCGCCAGTTCCCAGGGGGAGGCCTACGAGCAGTACTTC
>TRBV7-2|NA|TRBJ1-1|NA
CASSVQVNTEAFF
TGTGCCAGCAGCGTACAGGTGAACACTGAAGCTTTCTTT
>TRBV30|TRBD1|TRBJ2-2|NA
CAWRTGGTGELFF
TGTGCCTGGAGGACAGGGGGAACCGGGGAGCTGTTTTTT
>TRBV9|NA|TRBJ2-5|NA
CASSVASQQETQYF
TGTGCCAGCAGCGTAGCTAGCCAGCAAGAGACCCAGTACTTC
>TRBV6-6|NA|TRBJ2-5|NA
CASSPGGGGETQYF
TGTGCCAGCAGCCCGGGCGGGGGCGGAGAGACCCAGTACTTC
>TRBV6-1|NA|TRBJ2-7|few
CASKDGGPPSYEQYF
TGTGCCAGCAAAGACGGTGGTCCCCCCTCCTACGAGCAGTACTTC
>TRBV5-6|NA|TRBJ1-2|NA
CASNPDPGASYGYTF
TGTGCCAGCAACCCCGACCCGGGAGCTTCCTATGGCTACACCTTC
>TRBV5-1|NA|TRBJ2-5|few
CASSIGRQETQYF
TGCGCCAGCAGCATCGGCAGGCAAGAGACCCAGTACTTC
>TRBV12-3/TRBV12-4|NA|TRBJ1-2|few
CASSPNSYGYTF
TGTGCCAGCAGCCCCAACAGCTATGGCTACACCTTC
>TRBV29-1|NA|TRBJ1-1|NA
CSAGTVNTEAFF
TGCAGCGCCGGGACCGTGAACACTGAAGCTTTCTTT
>TRBV12-3/TRBV12-4|TRBD2|TRBJ2-7|NA
CASSAGLARSSYEQYF
TGTGCCAGCAGTGCCGGACTAGCGAGAAGCTCCTACGAGCAGTACTTC
>TRBV7-2|NA|TRBJ2-3|few
CASSPDGSYTDTQYF
TGTGCCAGCAGCCCAGACGGGTCCTACACAGATACGCAGTATTTT
>TRBV15|TRBD2|TRBJ2-5|few
CATNKLAGEETQYF
TGTGCCACCAACAAATTGGCGGGAGAGGAGACCCAGTACTTC
>TRBV7-9|NA|TRBJ2-3|few
CASSLDVGTLTDTQYF
TGTGCCAGCAGCTTAGATGTAGGGACCCTCACAGATACGCAGTATTTT
>TRBV9|TRBD2|TRBJ2-7|few
CASSSIAGDTYEQYF
TGTGCCAGCAGCTCCATAGCGGGAGACACCTACGAGCAGTACTTC
>TRBV5-1|NA|TRBJ2-1|NA
CASSFWGDAYNEQFF
TGCGCCAGCAGCTTCTGGGGTGATGCCTACAATGAGCAGTTCTTC
>TRBV5-1|NA|TRBJ1-4|few
CASSLQGVNEKLFF
TGCGCCAGCAGCTTGCAAGGAGTTAATGAAAAACTGTTTTTT
>TRBV19|NA|TRBJ1-2|NA
CASSIRTAYGYTF
TGTGCCAGTAGTATACGGACAGCGTATGGCTACACCTTC
>TRBV7-9|TRBD1|TRBJ1-1|NA
CASSFPDREIEAFF
TGTGCCAGCAGCTTCCCTGACAGGGAGATCGAAGCTTTCTTT
>TRBV11-2|NA|TRBJ1-1|NA
CASSLDWGTSEAFF
TGTGCCAGCAGCTTAGATTGGGGGACCTCTGAAGCTTTCTTT
>TRBV6-1|TRBD1|TRBJ1-2|few
CASSEYGTGHYGYTF
TGTGCCAGCAGTGAATATGGGACAGGTCACTATGGCTACACCTTC
>TRBV7-9|NA|TRBJ1-4|few
CATSQWAENEKLFF
TGTGCCACATCCCAATGGGCAGAAAATGAAAAACTGTTTTTT
>TRBV6-2/TRBV6-3|TRBD2|TRBJ2-7|many
CASTPSGSSYEQYF
TGTGCCAGCACGCCTAGCGGGAGCTCCTACGAGCAGTACTTC
>TRBV5-1|TRBD1|TRBJ2-7|few
CASSLVWTGDLEQYF
TGCGCCAGCAGCTTGGTATGGACAGGGGACTTGGAGCAGTACTTC
>TRBV6-5|NA|TRBJ1-2|NA
CASSSAGEGSGYTF
TGTGCCAGCAGTTCGGCAGGGGAGGGGTCAGGCTACACCTTC
>TRBV30|NA|TRBJ2-7|many
CAWSLGVQSSYEQYF
TGTGCCTGGTCCCTGGGGGTCCAGAGCTCCTACGAGCAGTACTTC
>TRBV29-1|NA|TRBJ2-3|few
CSLESPTGLTDTQYF
TGCAGCCTAGAAAGCCCAACGGGACTTACAGATACGCAGTATTTT
>TRBV9|TRBD2|TRBJ2-3|NA
CASSVGSGGGTDTQYF
TGTGCCAGCAGCGTAGGCAGCGGGGGGGGCACAGATACGCAGTATTTT
>TRBV12-5|NA|TRBJ2-3|few
CASLSRLPTTDTQYF
TGTGCTAGTCTAAGTAGACTCCCCACCACAGATACGCAGTATTTT
>TRBV18|NA|TRBJ2-3|few
CASSRETGGDTQYF
TGTGCCAGCTCACGCGAAACGGGTGGGGATACGCAGTATTTT
>TRBV7-6|TRBD2|TRBJ2-3|many
CASSLRGAGVTDTQYF
TGTGCCAGCAGCTTAAGGGGCGCGGGGGTGACAGATACGCAGTATTTT
>TRBV20-1|TRBD1|TRBJ2-3|NA
CSARDSPTDTQYF
TGCAGTGCGAGGGACAGCCCCACAGATACGCAGTATTTT
>TRBV11-2|TRBD1|TRBJ2-4|NA
CVSEGRGTGDIQYF
TGTGTCAGCGAGGGACGAGGGACAGGGGACATTCAGTACTTC
>TRBV7-8|TRBD2|TRBJ2-2|few
CASSLAEGLAYTGELFF
TGTGCCAGCAGCTTGGCTGAGGGACTAGCTTACACCGGGGAGCTGTTTTTT
>TRBV4-2|NA|TRBJ2-7|few
CASSPQPASGRDLYEQYF
TGTGCCAGCAGCCCCCAACCCGCATCTGGCAGGGACCTTTACGAGCAGTACTTC
>TRBV4-3|NA|TRBJ2-4|few
CASSLAVSKNIQYF
TGCGCCAGCAGTCTTGCCGTCTCCAAAAACATTCAGTACTTC
>TRBV21-1|NA|TRBJ2-5|few
CASSNSGTSLETQYF
TGTGCCAGCAGCAATTCTGGGACTAGCCTGGAGACCCAGTACTTC
>TRBV7-2|NA|TRBJ1-5|NA
CASSLDLLNQPQHF
TGTGCCAGCAGCTTAGATCTACTGAATCAGCCCCAGCATTTT
>TRBV20-1|NA|TRBJ1-2|NA
CSARARRVKEGGYTF
TGCAGTGCTAGGGCCCGTCGGGTTAAGGAAGGAGGCTACACCTTC
>TRBV12-3/TRBV12-4|TRBD1|TRBJ1-5|NA
CASRGQGDRQPQHF
TGTGCCAGCAGGGGACAGGGTGACCGTCAGCCCCAGCATTTT
>TRBV12-3/TRBV12-4|NA|TRBJ1-6|NA
CASSLRALNSPLHF
TGTGCCAGCAGTTTACGGGCGCTTAATTCACCCCTCCACTTT